The 10 T cell receptor beta chains below come from one sample, sequenced in a study of CD8 T cells in Susac syndrome. Reverse transcription used about 0.5 to 1 ug RNA and random hexamers. TCRdb re-derived calls from the immunoSEQ multiplex PCR reads in MiXCR, one entry per CDR3 protein. The repertoire holds about 210,000 distinct CDR3 sequences, with approximately 95% as singletons. The source material was CD4+ T cells from PBMCs. These receptors were taken from a human donor with multiple sclerosis.

The chain carries TRBV27 and TRBJ2-3; tentatively, D is TRBD2 (6 bases). Germline V CDR1 and CDR2: MNHEY, SMNVEV (reference sequence). Trimming removed 3 bases from V and 8 bases from J, with 15 bases in between. CDR3 length: 14 residues. The CDR3 DNA follows: TGTGCCAGCAGTTTCGGGAGTGCCTCCACTACGCAGTATTTT. Translating it yields CASSFGSASTTQYF.

V usage is TRBV12-3 or TRBV12-4 and J usage is TRBJ2-1; D remains ambiguous. With 2 bases removed from V and 2 bases from J, the gap between germline ends came to 7 bases. The CDR3 covers 14 residues. CDR3 nucleotides: TGTGCCAGCAGTTTAAGGGTAACCTACAATGAGCAGTTCTTC. This gives the protein CASSLRVTYNEQFF.

The chain has TRBV9 and TRBJ2-1; 8 bases line up with TRBD1. The CDR3 sequence is 13 residues long. Germline V gene lookup returns CDR1 SGDLS and CDR2 YYNGEE. Trimming cost V 3 bases and J 6 bases; bases outside gene matches: 2. CDR3 DNA sequence: TGTGCCAGCAGCGCGGACAGGGCCAATGAGCAGTTCTTC. Translated: CASSADRANEQFF.

This chain links TRBV12-3 or TRBV12-4 with TRBJ2-5; D ambiguous. Deletions cut 0 bases from V and 10 bases from J, with 15 bases between. The CDR3 is 14 residues long. The CDR3 spells CASSLAGEIGGQYF. DNA of the CDR3: TGTGCCAGCAGTTTAGCGGGTGAGATAGGTGGCCAGTACTTC.

The chain uses TRBV11-2 and TRBJ2-5; no definite D call. V lost 2 bases and J 7 bases, leaving 20 bases between the germline ends. The length of the CDR3 is 16 residues. From germline, CDR1 is SGHAT and CDR2 FQNNGV. This CDR3 is CASSLKHVEYTGTQYF. The CDR3 region has the DNA TGTGCCAGCAGCTTAAAGCACGTAGAGTATACGGGGACCCAGTACTTC.

The chain employs TRBV28 and TRBJ1-1; the match to TRBD1 covers 10 bases. The CDR3 has 12 amino acids. Germline assignment: CDR1 MDHEN and CDR2 SYDVKM. J was trimmed by 11 bases and V by 3 bases; bases with no gene match: 3. The CDR3 DNA reads TGTGCCAGCAGTTTGGGGACAGGGGTGGCTTTCTTT. This encodes CASSLGTGVAFF.

The V call is TRBV20-1, the J call TRBJ2-5, with TRBD2 matching over 10 bases. Germline V gene sequence: CDR1 DFQATT, CDR2 SNEGSKA (reference sequence). Trimming cost V 4 bases and J 13 bases; bases outside gene matches: 15. The CDR3 contains 14 residues. The CDR3 region is CSAIWSGGAPRRYF. DNA for the CDR3: TGCAGTGCTATATGGAGCGGGGGGGCCCCTAGACGGTACTTC.

The V call is TRBV3-1, the J call TRBJ2-1; no firm D call. Germline lookup yields CDR1 LGHDT and CDR2 YNNKEL (reference sequence). This CDR3 contains 15 residues. V lost 4 bases, J lost 0 bases, and 10 bases lay in between. The CDR3 spells CASSPLFISYNEQFF. CDR3 DNA: TGTGCCAGCAGCCCTTTGTTTATCTCCTACAATGAGCAGTTCTTC.

The chain links TRBV19 to TRBJ2-3; 9 nucleotides match TRBD1. With V trimmed by 3 bases and J by 4 bases, 2 bases remained unmatched. CDR1 and CDR2 from the germline V gene are LNHDA and SQIVND (reference sequence). The CDR3 sequence is 14 residues long. The CDR3 region is CASSIGQGPDTQYF. CDR3 sequence (DNA): TGTGCCAGTAGTATCGGACAGGGGCCAGATACGCAGTATTTT.

The V gene is TRBV30, the J gene TRBJ2-1; 7 nucleotides align to TRBD1. The CDR3 totals 11 residues. Trimming took 0 bases from V and 16 from J; bases not matched to a gene: 6. The germline CDR1 and CDR2 sequences are GTSNPN and SVGIG (reference sequence). The CDR3 bases are TGTGCCTGGAGTGTACTTCAGGGGGTATTCTTC. Translation: CAWSVLQGVFF.